Here is one T cell receptor beta chain with its context. This clonotype was seen only a few times. Its antigen is unknown. Nothing much larger sits one base from this clone, and base qualities are not available. This entry belongs to a study of T cells in Graves' hyperthyroidism and ophthalmopathy (dated by TCRdb to between 2017 and 2020). Study-wide context: Peripheral blood was sampled at the time of initial diagnosis, prior to any treatment. TCR V-J signatures able to tell the groups apart were searched for in a discovery cohort of 90 to 100 patients, of whom under 45 had Graves' ophthalmopathy and 57 had stable Graves' hyperthyroidism. Prospective prediction of ophthalmopathy was tested in an independent validation cohort consisting of fewer than 20 hyperthyroidism patients and around 17 patients who later progressed to ophthalmopathy. For training and testing, the 100 or so patients in the discovery cohort were randomly divided in a 7:3 ratio. Thyroid tissue and blood T-cell repertoires from about six Graves' hyperthyroidism patients were also compared in the study. Following sampling, methimazole starting at 30 mg daily was given to hyperthyroidism patients, and high-dose intravenous methylprednisolone was given to ophthalmopathy patients. TCR Vbeta CDR3 sequencing of roughly 140 peripheral blood samples (under 45 ophthalmopathy, 70 to 85 hyperthyroidism and 17 progressor patients) is reported in the paper. What the authors observed across the whole study: In validation, the model predicted progression to ophthalmopathy a median of roughly six months before onset, with about 67% sensitivity and nearly 75% specificity. Sample size was not statistically predetermined, and investigators were not blinded to group allocation. Blood samples also contained most of the expanded thyroid clonotypes (frequency above 0.001), which suggests that blood repertoires may reflect thyroid immune responses. A 13 V-J signature model separated ophthalmopathy from stable hyperthyroidism, with about 88% sensitivity and 81% to 82% specificity in cross-validation and 80%/75% in testing.

Moderately to severely active disease, a Clinical Activity Score of at least 3, a NOSPECS grade of at least 4, and a duration under 3 months were present in ophthalmopathy patients. The study excluded patients with uncontrolled infections, other autoimmune diseases, pregnancy or lactation. Clinical symptoms, serum thyroxine and TRAb, thyroid ultrasound, and orbital computed tomography formed the basis for the diagnoses. PBMCs were separated from roughly 10 ml of fresh peripheral blood using Ficoll-Paque density gradient centrifugation. Trizol reagent was used to extract total RNA, and RNA quality was then checked on an Agilent 2100 Bioanalyzer. Trimming accounts for 0 bases at V and 5 bases at J, while the number of junction bases matched to no gene is 4. The CDR3 numbers 16 residues from cysteine through phenylalanine. CDR3 DNA only is kept here, 48 bases in frame from base 1. Looking up the germline V gene yields CDR1 ENHRY and CDR2 SYGVKD.

The TCR beta CDR3 regions were amplified from RNA transcripts. A first-round RT-PCR of the TCR CDR3 used the HTBI primer set with the Qiagen OneStep RT-PCR kit. A second multiplex PCR round built the libraries, followed by size selection and purification. Paired-end sequencing of the libraries was performed with 100 bp reads on an Illumina HiSeq2000. On the authors' methods: SOAPnuke was used to process the raw data, throwing out any read that contained adapters or uncalled bases, had a mean Phred below 15, or lacked an exact constant-primer or identifier match. COPE v1.2.5 was used to merge high-quality paired reads, and clonotypes were defined as unique nucleotide sequences. MiTCR v1.1 was used to align the clonotypes against IMGT TRBV, TRBD and TRBJ reference segments. Only V-J combinations with frequency above 0.0001, covering 99.2% of repertoires, were analysed. The TCS score was defined as the ratio of F50 (clonal expansion) to E x V (chaos), calculated using BLOSUM62-based TCRdist between CDR3 peptides within each V-J. Welch's t-statistics and random forest reduced several hundred V-J features to under 15, which were used in a naive Bayes classifier (R e1071). Through fastp at Q25 and MiXCR, TCRdb rebuilt clones from the public reads, retaining in-frame beta chains. Rows matching on CDR3 protein sequence are summarized as one entry with the most common DNA and genes. It is TCRdb's table, rather than the study itself, that gives the V and J calls and clone size. Here the sample has about 640,000 distinct CDR3 sequences; 13% to 15% occur a single time. The ten largest make up approximately 12% of the sample.

The origin of this receptor is a woman aged 45-60 years with Graves' ophthalmopathy. Sequencing was done on a sample of blood. Recombination linked TRBV10-3 to TRBJ2-3; 11 bases in the junction line up with TRBD2. The CDR3 here reads CAISESSSGRKDTQYF. The DNA is as follows: TGTGCCATCAGTGAGTCGTCTAGCGGGAGGAAAGATACGCAGTATTTT.